Sequencing of this TCR beta chain was carried out in a study of T cells in Graves' hyperthyroidism and ophthalmopathy (dated by TCRdb to between 2018 and 2021). Turning to the overall study: Peripheral blood was sampled at the time of initial diagnosis, prior to any treatment. A discovery cohort of about 96 patients, about 44 with Graves' ophthalmopathy and roughly 59 with stable Graves' hyperthyroidism, was used to find distinguishing TCR V-J signatures. Prospective prediction of ophthalmopathy was tested in an independent validation cohort consisting of some 20 hyperthyroidism patients and some 16 patients who later progressed to ophthalmopathy. The 100 or so discovery patients were divided at random into training and test sets in a 7:3 ratio. In addition, the study compared T-cell repertoires in thyroid tissue and in blood from several Graves' hyperthyroidism patients. After sampling, hyperthyroidism patients received methimazole starting at 30 mg daily, and ophthalmopathy patients received high-dose intravenous methylprednisolone. TCR Vbeta CDR3 sequencing of approximately 140 peripheral blood samples (43 ophthalmopathy, 70 to 85 hyperthyroidism and roughly 17 progressor patients) is reported in the paper.

A patient counted as having stable Graves' hyperthyroidism if no progression to ophthalmopathy occurred over 18 months of follow-up. The hyperthyroidism patients were between 18 and 65 years old and newly diagnosed, with a disease duration of less than 2 months. Exclusion was applied to patients with uncontrolled infections, other autoimmune diseases, pregnancy or lactation. Diagnoses were based on clinical symptoms, serum thyroxine and TRAb, thyroid ultrasound and orbital computed tomography. Ficoll-Paque density gradient centrifugation was used to isolate PBMCs from 9.5 to 10 ml of fresh peripheral blood. Trizol reagent was used to extract total RNA, and RNA quality was then checked on an Agilent 2100 Bioanalyzer. The paper as a whole reports these results and caveats: In validation, progression to ophthalmopathy was predicted by the model with around 71% sensitivity and just over 72% specificity, a median of about 6 months before onset. A 13 V-J signature model separated ophthalmopathy from stable hyperthyroidism, with 87.88% sensitivity and 81.08% specificity in cross-validation and 80%/75% in testing. No statistical method was used to fix the sample size in advance, and group allocation was not hidden from the investigators. Blood samples also contained most of the expanded thyroid clonotypes (frequency above 0.001), which suggests that blood repertoires may reflect thyroid immune responses.

Amplification of TCR beta CDR3 regions was carried out from RNA transcripts. The first round of RT-PCR for the TCR CDR3 was performed with the HTBI primer set and the Qiagen OneStep RT-PCR kit. The libraries were constructed in a second round of multiplex PCR and then size-selected and purified. Sequencing of the libraries was done on an Illumina HiSeq2000 using paired-end 100 bp reads. Per the authors' processing: SOAPnuke was used to process the raw data, with reads discarded if the reads contained adapters or uncalled bases, had a mean Phred below 15, or lacked an exact constant-primer or identifier match. COPE v1.2.5 was used to merge the high-quality paired reads, and each unique nucleotide sequence was defined as a clonotype. Clonotypes were aligned to IMGT TRBV, TRBD and TRBJ reference segments using MiTCR v1.1. Only V-J combinations with frequency above 0.0001, covering 99% to 99.2% of repertoires, were analysed. The TCS score was defined as the ratio of F50 (clonal expansion) to E x V (chaos), calculated using BLOSUM62-based TCRdist between CDR3 peptides within each V-J. Welch's t-statistics and random forest reduced fewer than 600 V-J features to roughly 13, which were used in a naive Bayes classifier (R e1071). TCRdb itself trimmed the public reads at Q25 with fastp, ran MiXCR and retained productive beta chains. CDR3 protein sequences are deduplicated, and each keeps its most common genes and DNA. The V and J calls follow TCRdb's processing rather than the paper's. The sample table lists approximately 380,000 distinct CDR3 sequences, under 20% of them with a count of one. The ten largest account for around 3.6% of the sample.

This clonotype was detected ten times or more. Its antigen is currently not known. No clone much larger than this one lies a single base away; base qualities are absent. Measured from the cysteine to the phenylalanine, the CDR3 is 15 residues long. Only the CDR3 DNA is retained, 45 bases long and in frame from the first base. Trimming at the junction amounts to 4 bases on V and 0 bases on J, and the germline ends lie 16 bases apart. The germline V gene encodes CDR1 DFQATT and CDR2 SNEGSKA (reference sequence). The TCR comes from a young woman with Graves' hyperthyroidism. The sequenced sample was blood. The sequence links TRBV20-1 to TRBJ2-7; the D gene lacks a confident call. The nucleotides read TGCAGTGCTAAGGACCCGACATATTCCTCCTACGAGCAGTACTTC. This gives the protein CSAKDPTYSSYEQYF.